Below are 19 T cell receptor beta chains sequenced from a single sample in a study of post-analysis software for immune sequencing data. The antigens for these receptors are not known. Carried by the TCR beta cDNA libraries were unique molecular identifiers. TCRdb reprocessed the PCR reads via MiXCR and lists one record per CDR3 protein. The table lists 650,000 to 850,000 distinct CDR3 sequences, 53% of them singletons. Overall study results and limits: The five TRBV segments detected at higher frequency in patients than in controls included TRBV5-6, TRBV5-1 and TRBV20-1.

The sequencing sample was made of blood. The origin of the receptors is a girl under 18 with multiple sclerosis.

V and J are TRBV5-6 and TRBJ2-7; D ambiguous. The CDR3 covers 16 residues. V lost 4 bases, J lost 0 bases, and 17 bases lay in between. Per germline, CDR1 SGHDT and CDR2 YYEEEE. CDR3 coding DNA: TGTGCCAGCAGCCCCGACGGAGAGCGCGTCTCCTACGAGCAGTACTTC. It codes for CASSPDGERVSYEQYF.

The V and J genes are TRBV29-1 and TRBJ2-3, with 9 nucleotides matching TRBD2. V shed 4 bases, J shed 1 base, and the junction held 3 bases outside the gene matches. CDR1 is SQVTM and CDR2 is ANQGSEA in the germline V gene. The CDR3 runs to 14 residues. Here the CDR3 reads CSVVTSGGTDTQYF. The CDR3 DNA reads TGCAGCGTTGTGACTAGCGGTGGCACAGATACGCAGTATTTT.

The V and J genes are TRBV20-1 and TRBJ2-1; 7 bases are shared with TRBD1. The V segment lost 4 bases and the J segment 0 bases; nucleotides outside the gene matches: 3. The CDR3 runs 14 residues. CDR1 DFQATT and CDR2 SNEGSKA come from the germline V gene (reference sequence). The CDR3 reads CSAKGQSSYNEQFF. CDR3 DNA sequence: TGCAGTGCTAAGGGACAGAGCTCCTACAATGAGCAGTTCTTC.

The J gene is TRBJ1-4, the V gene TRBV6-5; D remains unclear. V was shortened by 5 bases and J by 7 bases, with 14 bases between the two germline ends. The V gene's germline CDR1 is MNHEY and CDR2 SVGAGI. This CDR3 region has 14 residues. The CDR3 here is CASSLTSASEKLFF. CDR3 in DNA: TGTGCCAGCAGTCTCACCTCCGCCTCTGAAAAACTGTTTTTT.

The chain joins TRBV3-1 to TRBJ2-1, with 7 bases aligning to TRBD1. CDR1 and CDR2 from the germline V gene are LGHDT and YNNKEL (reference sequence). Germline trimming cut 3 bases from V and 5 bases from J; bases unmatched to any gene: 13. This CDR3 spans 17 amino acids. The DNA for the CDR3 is TGTGCCAGCAGCCACTACACGCGACAGGGTAAAGACAATGAGCAGTTCTTC. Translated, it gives CASSHYTRQGKDNEQFF.

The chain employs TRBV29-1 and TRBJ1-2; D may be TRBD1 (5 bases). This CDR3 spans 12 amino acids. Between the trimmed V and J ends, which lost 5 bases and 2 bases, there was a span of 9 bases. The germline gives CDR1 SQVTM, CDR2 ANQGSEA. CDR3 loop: CSVLNRNYGYTF. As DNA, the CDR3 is TGCAGCGTTCTAAACAGGAACTATGGCTACACCTTC.

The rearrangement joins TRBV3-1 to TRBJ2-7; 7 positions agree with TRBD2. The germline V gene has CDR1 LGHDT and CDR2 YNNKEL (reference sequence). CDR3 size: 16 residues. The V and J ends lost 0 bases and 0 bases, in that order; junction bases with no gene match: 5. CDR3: CASSQDRGVPSYEQYF. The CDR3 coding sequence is TGTGCCAGCAGCCAAGACCGGGGGGTACCCTCCTACGAGCAGTACTTC.

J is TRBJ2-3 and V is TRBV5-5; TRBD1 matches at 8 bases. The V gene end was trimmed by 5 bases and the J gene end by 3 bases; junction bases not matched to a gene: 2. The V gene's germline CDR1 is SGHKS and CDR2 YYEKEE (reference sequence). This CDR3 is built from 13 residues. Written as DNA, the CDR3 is TGTGCCAGCAGGAGACAGGGGACAGATACGCAGTATTTT. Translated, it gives CASRRQGTDTQYF.

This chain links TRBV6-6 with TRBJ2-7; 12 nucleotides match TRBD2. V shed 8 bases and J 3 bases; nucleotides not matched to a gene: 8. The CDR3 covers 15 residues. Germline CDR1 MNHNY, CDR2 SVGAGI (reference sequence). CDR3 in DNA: TGTGCCAGCCGCGTGACTAGCGGGAGTATCTACGAGCAGTACTTC. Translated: CASRVTSGSIYEQYF.

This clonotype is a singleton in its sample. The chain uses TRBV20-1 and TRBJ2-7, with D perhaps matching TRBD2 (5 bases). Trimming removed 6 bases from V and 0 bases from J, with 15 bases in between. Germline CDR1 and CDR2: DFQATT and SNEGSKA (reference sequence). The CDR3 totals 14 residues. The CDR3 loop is CSAIWAGSSYEQYF. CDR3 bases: TGCAGTGCCATTTGGGCGGGCAGCTCCTACGAGCAGTACTTC.

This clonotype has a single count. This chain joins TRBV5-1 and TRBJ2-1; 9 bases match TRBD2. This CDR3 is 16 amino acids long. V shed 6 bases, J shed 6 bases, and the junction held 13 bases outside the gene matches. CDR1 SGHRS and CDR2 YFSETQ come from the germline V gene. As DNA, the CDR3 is TGCGCCAGCATTCACACTTTGAGCGGGGGGTCCAATGAGCAGTTCTTC. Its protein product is CASIHTLSGGSNEQFF.

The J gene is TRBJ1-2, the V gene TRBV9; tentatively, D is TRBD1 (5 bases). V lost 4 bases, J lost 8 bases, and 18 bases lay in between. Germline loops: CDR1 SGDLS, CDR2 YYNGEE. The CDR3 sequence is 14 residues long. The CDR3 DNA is TGTGCCAGCAGCCCCGCGCGGGGGAGTGGGGGCTACACCTTC. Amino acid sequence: CASSPARGSGGYTF. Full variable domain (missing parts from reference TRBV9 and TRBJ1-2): DSGVTQTPKHLITATGQRVTLRCSPRSGDLSVYWYQQSLDQGLQFLIQYYNGEERAKGNILERFSAQQFPDLHSELNLSSLELGDSALYFCASSPARGSGGYTFGSGTRLTVV.

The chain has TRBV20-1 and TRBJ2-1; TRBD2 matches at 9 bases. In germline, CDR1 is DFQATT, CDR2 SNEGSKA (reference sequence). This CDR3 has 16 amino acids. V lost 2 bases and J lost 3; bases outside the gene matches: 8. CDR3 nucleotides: TGCAGTGCTAGATTCGTAGCGGGAGCGAACTACAATGAGCAGTTCTTC. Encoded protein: CSARFVAGANYNEQFF.

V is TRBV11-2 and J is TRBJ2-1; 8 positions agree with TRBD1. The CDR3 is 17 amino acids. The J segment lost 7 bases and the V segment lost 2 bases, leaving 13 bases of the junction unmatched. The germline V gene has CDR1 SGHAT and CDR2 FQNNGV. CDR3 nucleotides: TGTGCCAGCAGCTTACCGAACTCCGGACAGGGAGTAAATGAGCAGTTCTTC. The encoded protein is CASSLPNSGQGVNEQFF.

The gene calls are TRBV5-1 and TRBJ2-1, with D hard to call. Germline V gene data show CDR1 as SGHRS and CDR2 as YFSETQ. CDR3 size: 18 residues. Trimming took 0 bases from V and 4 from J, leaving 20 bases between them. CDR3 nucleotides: TGCGCCAGCAGCTTGGCCCCGGTCTTGGCAGGAGCTTACAATGAGCAGTTCTTC. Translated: CASSLAPVLAGAYNEQFF.

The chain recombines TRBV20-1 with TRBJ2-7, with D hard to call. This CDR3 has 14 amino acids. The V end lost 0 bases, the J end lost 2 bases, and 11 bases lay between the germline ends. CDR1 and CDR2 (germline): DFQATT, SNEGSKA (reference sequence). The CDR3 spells CSARDIGITYEQYF. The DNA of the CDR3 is TGCAGTGCTAGAGATATTGGCATCACCTACGAGCAGTACTTC.

CDR3 sequence: CASSLATDNEQFF. The DNA for the CDR3 is TGTGCCAGCAGCTTAGCGACGGACAATGAGCAGTTCTTC. The rearrangement links TRBV7-9 to TRBJ2-1; no clear D. Germline V CDR1 and CDR2: SEHNR, FQNEAQ (reference sequence). The CDR3 covers 13 residues. Trimming took 0 bases from V and 5 from J, leaving 5 bases between them.

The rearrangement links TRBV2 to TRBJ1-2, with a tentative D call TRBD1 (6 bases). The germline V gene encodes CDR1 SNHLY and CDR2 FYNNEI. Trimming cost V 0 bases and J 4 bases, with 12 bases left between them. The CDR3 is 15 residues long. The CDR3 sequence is CASSEALGGPYGYTF. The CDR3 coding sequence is TGTGCCAGCAGTGAAGCGCTGGGGGGCCCCTATGGCTACACCTTC.

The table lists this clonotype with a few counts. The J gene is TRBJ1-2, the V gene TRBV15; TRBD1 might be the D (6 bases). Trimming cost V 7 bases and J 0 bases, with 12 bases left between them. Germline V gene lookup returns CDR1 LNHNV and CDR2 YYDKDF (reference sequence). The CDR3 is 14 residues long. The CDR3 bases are TGTGCCACCAACAAGGACAGTTCTAACTATGGCTACACCTTC. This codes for CATNKDSSNYGYTF.